Sequencing of this TCR beta chain was carried out in a study of cytomegalovirus exposure and HLA in healthy donors. V lost 2 bases to trimming and J lost 5 bases, with 16 bases between them. The CDR3 totals 15 residues. Germline V gives CDR1 MDHEN, CDR2 SYDVKM. The PCR was carried out with 60 Vbeta primers and 13 Jbeta primers. Generated by immunoSEQ multiplex PCR, the TCRdb table keeps only in-frame clones and is missing some. With 130,000 or so clones in the sample, the ten largest clones hold about 2.3%. This TCR was sampled from a woman aged 18-35 years in good health and CMV-seronegative. Sequencing was carried out using PBMCs. The V and J genes are TRBV28 and TRBJ2-7; possibly TRBD2 for D (6 bases). This CDR3 is CASSLTSVGSHEQYF. For the CDR3, the DNA is TGTGCCAGCAGTTTAACTTCCGTCGGGAGTCACGAGCAGTACTTC.